The source of this T cell receptor (beta chain) is a study of blood T cell repertoires in COVID-19. Study in general: Acute and convalescent COVID-19 samples came from the United States, Italy and Spain. In each case, the material was cDNA or gDNA derived from T cells, B-cell-depleted T cells, or PBMCs.

Clones were sequenced by immunoSEQ multiplex PCR, and TCRdb holds only the in-frame ones, with some missing. This table holds around 150,000 clones, 75% to 90% found once. The junction had 5 bases not matched to a gene; V was cut back by 5 bases and J by 0 bases. CDR3 length: 17 residues. Germline CDR1 and CDR2: MNHEY and SMNVEV (reference sequence). This clone showed up just once. The rearrangement links TRBV27 to TRBJ2-4; 12 bases line up with TRBD1. The source is a woman older than 75 with active or convalescent COVID-19. The source material was peripheral blood. This CDR3 reads CASSPGQGALAKNIQYF. CDR3 nucleotides: TGTGCCAGCAGTCCGGGACAGGGGGCACTAGCCAAAAACATTCAGTACTTC.